This TCR beta chain came from a study of regulatory T cells in long-lasting Graves disease (dated by TCRdb to the early 2020s). Describing the broader study: Persistent Graves' disease was defined as persistently positive TSH receptor autoantibodies together with antithyroid drug treatment for over 5 years. Peripheral blood TCR sequencing and RNA sequencing compared persistent Graves' disease patients with newly diagnosed Graves' disease patients. The study took place in China and was registered as a clinical trial. A total of 35 or so samples underwent TCR sequencing: around 13 from persistent and roughly 20 from newly diagnosed Graves' disease patients. In the clinical cohort, patients with persistent Graves' disease had used antithyroid drugs for an average of about 10.3 years. Results and caveats for the whole study, not just this receptor: Persistent Graves' disease patients showed lower TCR Shannon entropy and fewer highly expanded clones than newly diagnosed patients, suggesting clonal expansion. Sequencing and analysis were limited to the TCR beta chain. The small sample size was acknowledged by the authors as a limitation that may reduce accuracy. Only peripheral blood was studied, because thyroid tissue, the primary lesion, was inaccessible. More public clonotypes were shared among persistent patients (under 3,000) than among newly diagnosed patients (roughly 1,000). TRBV28, TRBJ1-2 and TRBJ2-5 were preferentially used in persistent disease, while TRBV20-1 and TRBJ2-1 were favored in newly diagnosed disease.

The junction shows trimming of 7 bases on V and 0 bases on J, plus 19 bases between the germline ends. Measured from the cysteine to the phenylalanine, the CDR3 is 17 residues long. Here the CDR3 DNA is all that survives: 51 bases in frame from base 1. The germline V gene (reference sequence) yields LNHDA for CDR1 and SQIVND for CDR2. The sample's time point label, in plain terms: persistent/refractory GD, antithyroid drugs over 5 years with positive TRAb. For both TCR sequencing and RNA sequencing, RNA was extracted from PBMCs in TRIzol. The diagnosis of Graves' disease followed American Thyroid Association guidelines. The patients came from an endocrinology department in Xi'an, China. Each patient gave approximately 10 milliliters of peripheral blood, collected in an EDTA anticoagulant tube. PBMCs were isolated by Ficoll Paque Plus density gradient separation without further T cell sorting. An Agilent 2100 Bioanalyzer and agarose gel were used to check RNA quality, and a NanoDrop 2000 was used to measure RNA concentration.

In its sample, this clonotype was seen a few times. Its antigen is unknown. Per-base qualities were not stored, and no clone one base away is much larger. The receptor library was made with multiplex PCR. Sequencing relied on an Illumina HiSeq 4000. CDR3 regions were amplified by Arm-PCR with iRepertoire HTBI primers to construct TCR beta libraries. PCR products were gel purified before sequencing. Concerning the study's data processing: Gene usage analysis of CDR3 amino acid clonotypes relied on the roughly 60 TRBV and 15 or so TRBJ segments identified across samples. COPE and FqMerger were used to merge filtered high-quality paired reads into contigs. BLAST was used to align contigs to IMGT TRBV, TRBD and TRBJ reference genes, and CDR3 was defined according to IMGT. Any clonotype with a frequency above 0.1% was counted as a highly expanded clone. Shannon entropy served as the measure of repertoire diversity, while the Gini coefficient captured V-J evenness. A clonotype found in more than one individual was treated as public. TCRdb cleaned the public reads at Q25 with fastp, built clones with MiXCR and kept in-frame beta chains. One record per CDR3 amino acid sequence lists the most common genes and DNA. TCRdb, not the authors, supplied the V and J calls. For this sample the table gives 250,000 to 300,000 distinct CDR3 sequences, of which roughly a fifth were detected only once. Of the sample, about 61% is held by the ten largest clones.

This receptor was obtained from a female donor with Graves disease. The starting material was peripheral blood mononuclear cells (PBMCs), obtained when the disease was refractory, from a patient treated with antithyroid drugs. The sequence joins TRBV19 to TRBJ1-5; the D gene cannot be named for sure. The CDR3 protein sequence reads: CASTPGSSVFSNQPQHF. The sequence in DNA is TGTGCCAGTACACCAGGATCCTCCGTGTTTAGCAATCAGCCCCAGCATTTT.